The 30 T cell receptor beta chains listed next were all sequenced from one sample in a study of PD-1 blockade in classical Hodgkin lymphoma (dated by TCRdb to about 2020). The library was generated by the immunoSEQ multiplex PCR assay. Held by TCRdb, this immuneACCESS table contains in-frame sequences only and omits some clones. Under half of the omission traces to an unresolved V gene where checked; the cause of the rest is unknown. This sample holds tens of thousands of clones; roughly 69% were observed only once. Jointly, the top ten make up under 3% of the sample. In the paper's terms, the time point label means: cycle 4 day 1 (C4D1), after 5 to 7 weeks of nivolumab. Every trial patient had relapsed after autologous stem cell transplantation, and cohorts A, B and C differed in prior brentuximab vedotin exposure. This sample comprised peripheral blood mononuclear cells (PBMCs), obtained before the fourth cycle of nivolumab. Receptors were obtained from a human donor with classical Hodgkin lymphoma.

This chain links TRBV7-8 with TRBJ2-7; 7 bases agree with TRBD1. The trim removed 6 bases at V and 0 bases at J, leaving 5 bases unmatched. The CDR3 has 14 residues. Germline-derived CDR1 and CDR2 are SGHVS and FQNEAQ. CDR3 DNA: TGTGCCAGCAGTCGACAGGGTAGCTCCTACGAGCAGTACTTC. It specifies CASSRQGSSYEQYF.

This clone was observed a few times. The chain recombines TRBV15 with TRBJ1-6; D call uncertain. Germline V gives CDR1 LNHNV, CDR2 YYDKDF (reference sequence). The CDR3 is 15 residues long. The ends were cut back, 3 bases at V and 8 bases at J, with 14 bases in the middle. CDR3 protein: CATSRDREFHSPLHF. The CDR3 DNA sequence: TGTGCCACCAGCAGGGACCGTGAATTTCATTCACCCCTCCACTTT.

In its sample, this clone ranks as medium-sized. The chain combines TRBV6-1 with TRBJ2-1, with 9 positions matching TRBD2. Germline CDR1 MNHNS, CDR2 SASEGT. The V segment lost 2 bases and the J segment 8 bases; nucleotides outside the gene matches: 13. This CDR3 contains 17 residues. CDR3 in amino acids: CASSELAGGPIVDEQFF. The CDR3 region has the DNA TGTGCCAGCAGTGAACTGGCGGGGGGGCCGATAGTTGATGAGCAGTTCTTC.

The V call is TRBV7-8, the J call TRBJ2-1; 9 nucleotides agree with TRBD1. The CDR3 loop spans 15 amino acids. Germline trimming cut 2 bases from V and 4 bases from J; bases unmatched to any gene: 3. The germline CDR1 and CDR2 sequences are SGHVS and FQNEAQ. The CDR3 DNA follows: TGTGCCAGCAGCTTACGGACAGGGGATTACAATGAGCAGTTCTTC. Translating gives CASSLRTGDYNEQFF.

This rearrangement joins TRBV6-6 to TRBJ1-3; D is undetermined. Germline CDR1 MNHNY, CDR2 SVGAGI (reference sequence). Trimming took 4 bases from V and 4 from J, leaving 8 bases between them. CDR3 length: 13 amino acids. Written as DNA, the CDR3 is TGTGCCAGCAGTTCCCGTGCGGGAAACACCATATATTTT. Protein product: CASSSRAGNTIYF.

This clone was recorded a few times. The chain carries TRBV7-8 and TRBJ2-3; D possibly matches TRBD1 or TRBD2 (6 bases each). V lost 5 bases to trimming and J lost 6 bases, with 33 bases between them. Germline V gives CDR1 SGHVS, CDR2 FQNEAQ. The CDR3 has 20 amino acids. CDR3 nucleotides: TGTGCCAGCAGCCACTTAGAGGGGGGTCGCAGGGATAATTACGGGGATACGCAGTATTTT. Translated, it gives CASSHLEGGRRDNYGDTQYF.

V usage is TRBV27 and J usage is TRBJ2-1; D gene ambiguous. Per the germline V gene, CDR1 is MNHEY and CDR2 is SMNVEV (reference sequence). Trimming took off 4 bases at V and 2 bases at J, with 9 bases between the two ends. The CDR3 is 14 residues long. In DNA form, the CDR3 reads TGTGCCAGCAGTTACGGAGCAACCTACAATGAGCAGTTCTTC. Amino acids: CASSYGATYNEQFF.

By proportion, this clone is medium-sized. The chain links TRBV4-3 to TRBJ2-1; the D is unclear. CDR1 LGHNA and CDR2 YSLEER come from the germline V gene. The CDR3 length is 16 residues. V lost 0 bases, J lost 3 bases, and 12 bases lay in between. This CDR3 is CASSQDFGPLYNEQFF. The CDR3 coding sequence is TGCGCCAGCAGCCAAGATTTCGGGCCACTCTACAATGAGCAGTTCTTC.

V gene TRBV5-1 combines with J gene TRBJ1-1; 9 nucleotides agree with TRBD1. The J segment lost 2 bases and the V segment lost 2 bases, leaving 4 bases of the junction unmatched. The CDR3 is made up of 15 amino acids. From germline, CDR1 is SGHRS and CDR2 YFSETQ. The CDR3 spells CASSFTGGPNTEAFF. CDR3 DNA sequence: TGCGCCAGCAGCTTTACAGGGGGCCCCAACACTGAAGCTTTCTTT.

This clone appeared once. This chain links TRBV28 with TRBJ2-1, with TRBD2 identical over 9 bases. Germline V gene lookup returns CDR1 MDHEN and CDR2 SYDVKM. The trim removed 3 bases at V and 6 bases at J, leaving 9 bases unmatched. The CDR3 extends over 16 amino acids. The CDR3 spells CASSLRLAGDLNEQFF. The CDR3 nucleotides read TGTGCCAGCAGTTTGAGATTAGCGGGGGACCTCAATGAGCAGTTCTTC.

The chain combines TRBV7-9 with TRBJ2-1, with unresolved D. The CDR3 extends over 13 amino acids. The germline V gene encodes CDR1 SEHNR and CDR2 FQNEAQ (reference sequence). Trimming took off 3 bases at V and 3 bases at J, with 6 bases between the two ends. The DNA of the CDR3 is TGTGCCAGCAGCTTCTCCAGCTACAATGAGCAGTTCTTC. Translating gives CASSFSSYNEQFF.

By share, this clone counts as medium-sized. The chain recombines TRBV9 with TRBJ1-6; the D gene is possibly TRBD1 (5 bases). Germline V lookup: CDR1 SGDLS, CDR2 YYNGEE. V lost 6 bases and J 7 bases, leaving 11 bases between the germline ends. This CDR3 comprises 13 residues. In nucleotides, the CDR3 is TGTGCCAGCAACCCTGGGGGGAATTCACCCCTCCACTTT. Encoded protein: CASNPGGNSPLHF.

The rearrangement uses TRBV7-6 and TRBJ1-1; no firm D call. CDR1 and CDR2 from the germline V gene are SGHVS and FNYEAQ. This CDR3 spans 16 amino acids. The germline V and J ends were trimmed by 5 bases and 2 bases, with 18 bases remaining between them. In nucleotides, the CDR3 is TGTGCCAGCAGCAAGGTGGGGTCGGAGTCAAACACTGAAGCTTTCTTT. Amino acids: CASSKVGSESNTEAFF.

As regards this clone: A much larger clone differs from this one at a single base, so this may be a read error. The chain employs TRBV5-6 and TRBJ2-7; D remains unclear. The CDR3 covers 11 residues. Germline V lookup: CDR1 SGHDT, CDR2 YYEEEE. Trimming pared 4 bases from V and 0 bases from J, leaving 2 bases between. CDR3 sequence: CASSHSYEQYF. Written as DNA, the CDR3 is TGTGCCAGCAGCCACTCCTACGAGCAGTACTTC. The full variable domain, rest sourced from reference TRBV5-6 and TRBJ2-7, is DAGVTQSPTHLIKTRGQQVTLRCSPKSGHDTVSWYQQALGQGPQFIFQYYEEEERQRGNFPDRFSGHQFPNYSSELNVNALLLGDSALYLCASSHSYEQYFGPGTRLTVT.

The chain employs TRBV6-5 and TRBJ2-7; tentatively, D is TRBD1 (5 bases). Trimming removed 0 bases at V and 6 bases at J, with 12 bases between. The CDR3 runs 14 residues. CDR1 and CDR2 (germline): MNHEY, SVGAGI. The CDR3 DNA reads TGTGCCAGCAGTTACTCGGGGCGGTCCAGCGAGCAGTACTTC. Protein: CASSYSGRSSEQYF.

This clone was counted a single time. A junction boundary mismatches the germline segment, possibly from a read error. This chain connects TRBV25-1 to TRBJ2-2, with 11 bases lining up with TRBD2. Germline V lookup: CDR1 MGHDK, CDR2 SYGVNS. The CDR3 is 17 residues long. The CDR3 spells CASSEPRLAGTTGELFF. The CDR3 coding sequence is TGTGCCAGCAGTGAACCCCGACTAGCGGGGACTACCGGAGAGCTGTTTTTT.

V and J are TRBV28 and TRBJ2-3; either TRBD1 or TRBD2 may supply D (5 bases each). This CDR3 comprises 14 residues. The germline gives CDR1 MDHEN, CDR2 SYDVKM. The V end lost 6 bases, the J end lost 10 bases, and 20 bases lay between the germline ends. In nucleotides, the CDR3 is TGTGCCAGCAGGGCCCCGGGGACCCAATACTCGCAGTATTTT. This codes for CASRAPGTQYSQYF.

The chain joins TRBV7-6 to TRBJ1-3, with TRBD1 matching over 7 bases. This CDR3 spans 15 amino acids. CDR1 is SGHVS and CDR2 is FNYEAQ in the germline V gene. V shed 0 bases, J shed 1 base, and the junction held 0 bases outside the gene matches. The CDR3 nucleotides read TGTGCCAGCAGCTTAGCGACAGGGTCTGGAAACACCATATATTTT. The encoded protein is CASSLATGSGNTIYF. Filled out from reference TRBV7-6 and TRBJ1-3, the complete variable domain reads GAGVSQSPRYKVTKRGQDVALRCDPISGHVSLYWYRQALGQGPEFLTYFNYEAQQDKSGLPNDRFSAERPEGSISTLTIQRTEQRDSAMYRCASSLATGSGNTIYFGEGSWLTVV.

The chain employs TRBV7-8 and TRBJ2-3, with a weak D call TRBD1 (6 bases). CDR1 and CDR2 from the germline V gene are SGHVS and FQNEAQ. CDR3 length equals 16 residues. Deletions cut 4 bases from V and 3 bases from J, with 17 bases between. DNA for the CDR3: TGTGCCAGCAGCTCGTCCAGGGGAATGGGAACAGATACGCAGTATTTT. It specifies CASSSSRGMGTDTQYF. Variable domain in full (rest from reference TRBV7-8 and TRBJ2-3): GAGVSQSPRYKVAKRGQDVALRCDPISGHVSLFWYQQALGQGPEFLTYFQNEAQLDKSGLPSDRFFAERPEGSVSTLKIQRTQQEDSAVYLCASSSSRGMGTDTQYFGPGTRLTVL.

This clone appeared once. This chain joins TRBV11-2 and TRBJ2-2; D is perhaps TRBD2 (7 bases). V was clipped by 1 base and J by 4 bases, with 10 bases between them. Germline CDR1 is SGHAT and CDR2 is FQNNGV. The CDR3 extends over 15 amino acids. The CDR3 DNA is TGTGCCAGCAGCTTAGCGGGGGGCCCCACCGGGGAGCTGTTTTTT. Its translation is CASSLAGGPTGELFF. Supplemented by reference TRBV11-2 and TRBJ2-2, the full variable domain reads EAGVAQSPRYKIIEKRQSVAFWCNPISGHATLYWYQQILGQGPKLLIQFQNNGVVDDSQLPKDRFSAERLKGVDSTLKIQPAKLEDSAVYLCASSLAGGPTGELFFGEGSRLTVL.

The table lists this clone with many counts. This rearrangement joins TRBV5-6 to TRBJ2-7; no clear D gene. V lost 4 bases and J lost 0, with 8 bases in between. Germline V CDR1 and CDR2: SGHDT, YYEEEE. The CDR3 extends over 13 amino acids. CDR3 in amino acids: CASSGRFSYEQYF. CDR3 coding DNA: TGTGCCAGCAGCGGTCGTTTCTCCTACGAGCAGTACTTC.

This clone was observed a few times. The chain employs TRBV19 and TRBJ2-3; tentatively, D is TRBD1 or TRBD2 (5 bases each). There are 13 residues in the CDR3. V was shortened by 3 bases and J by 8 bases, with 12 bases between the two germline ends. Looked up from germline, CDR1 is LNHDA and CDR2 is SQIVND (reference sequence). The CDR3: CASSMDPGGTQYF. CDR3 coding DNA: TGTGCCAGTAGTATGGACCCTGGGGGTACGCAGTATTTT.

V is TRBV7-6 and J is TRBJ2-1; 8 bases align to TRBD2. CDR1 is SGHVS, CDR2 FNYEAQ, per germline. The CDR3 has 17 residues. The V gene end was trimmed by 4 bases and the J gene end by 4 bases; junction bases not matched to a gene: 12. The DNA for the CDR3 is TGTGCCAGCAGCTACACCCTAAGCGGGGGACCTTACAATGAGCAGTTCTTC. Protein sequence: CASSYTLSGGPYNEQFF.

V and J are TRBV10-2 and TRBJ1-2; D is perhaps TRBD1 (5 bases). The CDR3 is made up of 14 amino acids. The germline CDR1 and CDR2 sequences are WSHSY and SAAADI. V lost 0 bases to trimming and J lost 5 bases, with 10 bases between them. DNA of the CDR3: TGCGCCAGCAGTGAGTCGCCGGGGGGGTATGGCTACACCTTC. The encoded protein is CASSESPGGYGYTF.

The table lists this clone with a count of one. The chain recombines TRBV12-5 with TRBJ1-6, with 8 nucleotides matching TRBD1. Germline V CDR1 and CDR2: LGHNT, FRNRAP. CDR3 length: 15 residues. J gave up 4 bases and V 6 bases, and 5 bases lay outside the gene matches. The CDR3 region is CASGLDRAYNSPLHF. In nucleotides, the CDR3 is TGTGCTAGTGGACTGGACAGGGCGTATAATTCACCCCTCCACTTT.

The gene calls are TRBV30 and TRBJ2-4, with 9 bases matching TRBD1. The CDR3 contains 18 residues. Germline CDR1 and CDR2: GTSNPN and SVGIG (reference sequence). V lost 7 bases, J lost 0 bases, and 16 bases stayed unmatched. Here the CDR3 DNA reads TGTGCCTTATCCTCCGGGACAGGGTACGTAGAAGCCAAAAACATTCAGTACTTC. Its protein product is CALSSGTGYVEAKNIQYF.

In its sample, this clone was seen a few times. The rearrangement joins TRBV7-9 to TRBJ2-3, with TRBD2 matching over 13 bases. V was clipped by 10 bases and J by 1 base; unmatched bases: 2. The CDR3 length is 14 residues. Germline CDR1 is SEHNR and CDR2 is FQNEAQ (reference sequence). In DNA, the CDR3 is TGTGCCACCGGACTAGCGGGGGGCACAGATACGCAGTATTTT. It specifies CATGLAGGTDTQYF.

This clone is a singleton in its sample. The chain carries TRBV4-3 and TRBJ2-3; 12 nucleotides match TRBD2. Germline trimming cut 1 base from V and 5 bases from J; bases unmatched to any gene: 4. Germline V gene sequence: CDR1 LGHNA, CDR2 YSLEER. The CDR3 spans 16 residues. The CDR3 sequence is CASSQALAGGIDTQYF. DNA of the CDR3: TGCGCCAGCAGCCAAGCACTAGCGGGGGGAATAGATACGCAGTATTTT.

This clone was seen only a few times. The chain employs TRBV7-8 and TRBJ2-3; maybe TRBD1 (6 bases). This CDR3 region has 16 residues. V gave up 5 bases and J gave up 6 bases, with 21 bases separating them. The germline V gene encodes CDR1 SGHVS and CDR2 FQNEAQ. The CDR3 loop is CASSPVGAEVRDTQYF. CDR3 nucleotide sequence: TGTGCCAGCAGCCCGGTGGGGGCAGAAGTCAGGGATACGCAGTATTTT.

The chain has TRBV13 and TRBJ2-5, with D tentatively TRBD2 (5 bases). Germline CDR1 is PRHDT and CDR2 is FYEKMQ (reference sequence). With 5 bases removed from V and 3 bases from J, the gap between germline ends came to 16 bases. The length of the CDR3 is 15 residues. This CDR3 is CASSARTTGEETQYF. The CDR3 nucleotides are TGTGCCAGCAGCGCGCGGACGACCGGGGAAGAGACCCAGTACTTC.